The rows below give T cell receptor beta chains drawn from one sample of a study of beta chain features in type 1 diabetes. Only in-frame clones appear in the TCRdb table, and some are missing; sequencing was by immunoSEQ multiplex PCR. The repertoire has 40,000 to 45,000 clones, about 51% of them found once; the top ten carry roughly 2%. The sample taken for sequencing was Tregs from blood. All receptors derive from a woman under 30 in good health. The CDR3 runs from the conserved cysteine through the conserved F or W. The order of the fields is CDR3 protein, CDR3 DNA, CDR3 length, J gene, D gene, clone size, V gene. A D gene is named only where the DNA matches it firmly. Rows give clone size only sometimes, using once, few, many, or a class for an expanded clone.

CASSLYGTRLYEQYF	TGTGCCAGCAGCCTATACGGGACAAGACTCTACGAGCAGTACTTC	15	TRBJ2-7	.	.	TRBV11-2
CASSLGRTVEAFF	TGTGCCAGCAGCTTAGGGCGGACAGTTGAAGCTTTCTTT	13	TRBJ1-1	.	.	TRBV11-2
CASLWQGGRGNQPQHF	TGTGCCAGTTTATGGCAGGGCGGCAGGGGCAATCAGCCCCAGCATTTT	16	TRBJ1-5	.	.	TRBV19
CASSLGTVATNEKLFF	TGCGCCAGCAGCCTCGGGACAGTTGCAACTAATGAAAAACTGTTTTTT	16	TRBJ1-4	TRBD1	.	TRBV5-1
CAISGDRGISDTQYF	TGTGCCATCAGTGGGGACAGGGGAATCTCAGATACGCAGTATTTT	15	TRBJ2-3	TRBD1	few	TRBV10-3
CASTKDRGPYGYTF	TGTGCCAGTACTAAAGACAGGGGGCCCTATGGCTACACCTTC	14	TRBJ1-2	TRBD1	.	TRBV19
CASSLGGGNYGYTF	TGTGCCAGCAGCTTAGGAGGGGGTAACTATGGCTACACCTTC	14	TRBJ1-2	.	.	TRBV7-9
CASSGGTARYEQYF	TGTGCCAGCAGCGGAGGGACAGCAAGATACGAGCAGTACTTC	14	TRBJ2-7	.	.	TRBV7-2
CASSQVAVSTDTQYF	TGTGCCAGCAGCCAAGTAGCGGTTAGCACAGATACGCAGTATTTT	15	TRBJ2-3	.	.	TRBV5-4
CASSVGELISGELFF	TGTGCCAGCAGTGTCGGGGAGCTTATCTCCGGGGAGCTGTTTTTT	15	TRBJ2-2	.	few	TRBV2
CASSLDDFRLTDTQYF	TGCGCCAGCAGCTTGGACGATTTCCGACTCACAGATACGCAGTATTTT	16	TRBJ2-3	.	.	TRBV5-1
CASSRLAGETGELFF	TGTGCCAGCAGCAGACTAGCGGGAGAAACCGGGGAGCTGTTTTTT	15	TRBJ2-2	TRBD2	few	TRBV6-6
CASSYSILAEYNEQFF	TGTGCCAGCAGTTACTCGATCCTAGCGGAGTACAATGAGCAGTTCTTC	16	TRBJ2-1	TRBD2	few	TRBV6-5
CASSFWGKLAGDYNEQFF	TGTGCCAGCAGCTTTTGGGGAAAGTTAGCGGGCGACTACAATGAGCAGTTCTTC	18	TRBJ2-1	TRBD2	few	TRBV7-9